The 8 T cell receptor beta chains in this list originate from one sample, sequenced in a study of T cell responses to AZD1222 COVID-19 vaccine (dated by TCRdb to the early 2020s). Libraries were made using the immunoSEQ multiplex PCR assay. The immuneACCESS repertoire file appears here via TCRdb, limited to in-frame rearrangements. These files lack a portion of the clones; in checked studies, under half of the deficit traces to unresolved V genes, and the cause of the others is not known. Present in this sample are more than 95,000 clones, 91% of which were seen just once. The ten largest clonotypes hold less than 55% of the sample. According to the study, the label for this sample's time point signals: baseline before first vaccination. Specimen: peripheral blood, collected on day 0 of AZD1222 vaccination. These receptors all stem from an adult in good health.

This sequence joins TRBV4-1 and TRBJ2-3, with D unclear. V was cut by 0 bases and J by 1 base, with 11 bases left in between. The germline V gene has CDR1 MGHRA and CDR2 YSYEKL. The length of the CDR3 is 16 residues. The CDR3: CASSQEDFQGTDTQYF. DNA of the CDR3: TGCGCCAGCAGCCAAGAAGACTTCCAAGGCACAGATACGCAGTATTTT.

The CDR3 DNA follows: TGTGCCAGCAGCCAAGTCGGGACAGTCTACGAGCAGTACTTC. Translating gives CASSQVGTVYEQYF. The chain links TRBV4-2 to TRBJ2-7; 7 nucleotides line up with TRBD1. The CDR3 is 14 amino acids. V was pared by 1 base and J by 3 bases, with 3 bases of the junction left unmatched. Germline V gene sequence: CDR1 LGHNA, CDR2 YNFKEQ.

The chain is built from TRBV6-2 or TRBV6-3 and TRBJ2-1; no reliable D call. CDR1 and CDR2 from the germline V gene are MNHEY and SVGEGT. The CDR3 is 17 amino acids. The germline V and J ends were trimmed by 0 bases and 0 bases, with 12 bases remaining between them. CDR3 sequence (DNA): TGTGCCAGCAGTTACTCGGCAGATACGAGCTCCTACAATGAGCAGTTCTTC. The encoded protein is CASSYSADTSSYNEQFF.

This rearrangement joins TRBV2 to TRBJ1-4; the D is unclear. Trimming removed 5 bases from V and 6 bases from J, with 16 bases in between. The CDR3 contains 15 residues. Germline values: CDR1 SNHLY, CDR2 FYNNEI. The CDR3 DNA sequence: TGTGCCAGCAGTCCGATGGGCCTGGAGGATGAAAAACTGTTTTTT. Amino acid sequence: CASSPMGLEDEKLFF.

The chain has TRBV11-1 and TRBJ2-7, with D perhaps matching TRBD2 (6 bases). Trimming shortened V by 1 base and J by 6 bases, and 13 bases separated the two germline ends. There are 14 residues in the CDR3. Germline CDR1 SGHAT, CDR2 FQDESV (reference sequence). Here the CDR3 DNA reads TGTGCCAGCAGCTTAGAGGGACTTGGGTCCGAGCAGTACTTC. This encodes CASSLEGLGSEQYF. Combining the CDR3 with reference TRBV11-1 and TRBJ2-7 gives the whole variable domain EAEVAQSPRYKITEKSQAVAFWCDPISGHATLYWYRQILGQGPELLVQFQDESVVDDSQLPKDRFSAERLKGVDSTLKIQPAELGDSAMYLCASSLEGLGSEQYFGPGTRLTVT.

V usage is TRBV2 and J usage is TRBJ1-2, with D unclear. The CDR3 runs 15 residues. Per the germline V gene, CDR1 is SNHLY and CDR2 is FYNNEI. The ends were cut back, 3 bases at V and 2 bases at J, with 13 bases in the middle. The CDR3 DNA reads TGTGCCAGCAGTGAGGCTGAGGAAATAAACTATGGCTACACCTTC. Amino acid sequence: CASSEAEEINYGYTF.

The J gene is TRBJ1-5, the V gene TRBV28; unclear D gene. Germline V lookup: CDR1 MDHEN, CDR2 SYDVKM. The CDR3 is made up of 16 amino acids. Trimming removed 11 bases from V and 2 bases from J, with 22 bases in between. This CDR3 reads CAARALGSIGNQPQHF. In DNA, the CDR3 is TGTGCCGCGCGGGCCTTGGGGTCTATTGGCAATCAGCCCCAGCATTTT. Using reference TRBV28 and TRBJ1-5 for the parts outside the CDR3, the full variable domain is DVKVTQSSRYLVKRTGEKVFLECVQDMDHENMFWYRQDPGLGLRLIYFSYDVKMKEKGDIPEGYSVSREKKERFSLILESASTNQTSMYLCAARALGSIGNQPQHFGDGTRLSIL.

The chain couples TRBV6-5 to TRBJ2-7; 9 bases line up with TRBD2. Germline CDR1 MNHEY, CDR2 SVGAGI. The CDR3 is 15 residues long. V was clipped by 0 bases and J by 4 bases; unmatched bases: 4. The chain's CDR3 is CASSYSASGTYEQYF. In DNA form, the CDR3 reads TGTGCCAGCAGTTACTCGGCTAGCGGGACGTACGAGCAGTACTTC.